The 30 T cell receptor beta chains listed next were all sequenced from one sample in a study of T cell responses to AZD1222 COVID-19 vaccine. The data were produced by immunoSEQ multiplex PCR, yet TCRdb's version contains in-frame clones alone and is incomplete. Among 150,000 to 200,000 clones listed, approximately 94% were seen once. Sequencing used peripheral blood, obtained on day 0 of AZD1222 vaccination. The receptors shown here come from an adult in good health.

The rearrangement links TRBV7-3 to TRBJ1-2; maybe TRBD1 (6 bases). This CDR3 is 14 amino acids long. CDR1 and CDR2 from the germline V gene are SGHTA and FQGTGA. Trimming cost V 2 bases and J 3 bases, with 10 bases left between them. DNA of the CDR3: TGTGCCAGCAGCTTAGCAGGGGCCGACTATGGCTACACCTTC. Protein product: CASSLAGADYGYTF. Variable domain in full (rest from reference TRBV7-3 and TRBJ1-2): GAGVSQTPSNKVTEKGKYVELRCDPISGHTALYWYRQSLGQGPEFLIYFQGTGAADDSGLPNDRFFAVRPEGSVSTLKIQRTERGDSAVYLCASSLAGADYGYTFGSGTRLTVV.

The rearrangement links TRBV19 to TRBJ2-5; D is perhaps TRBD2 (6 bases). Germline-derived CDR1 and CDR2 are LNHDA and SQIVND (reference sequence). V was clipped by 7 bases and J by 2 bases, with 17 bases between them. The CDR3 loop spans 15 amino acids. CDR3: CASTNVPGLQETQYF. Here the CDR3 DNA reads TGTGCCAGTACAAACGTACCGGGACTGCAAGAGACCCAGTACTTC.

J is TRBJ2-1 and V is TRBV5-1, with 12 nucleotides matching TRBD2. Germline CDR1 is SGHRS and CDR2 is YFSETQ. The V and J ends lost 3 bases and 6 bases, in that order; junction bases with no gene match: 4. The CDR3 consists of 15 residues. The CDR3 sequence is CASSSGLAGFNEQFF. The CDR3 nucleotides read TGCGCCAGCAGCTCCGGACTAGCGGGGTTCAATGAGCAGTTCTTC.

This chain connects TRBV25-1 to TRBJ1-1; a possible D gene is TRBD1 (5 bases). CDR3 length: 15 amino acids. Germline V gene lookup returns CDR1 MGHDK and CDR2 SYGVNS. The V end lost 1 base, the J end lost 0 bases, and 9 bases lay between the germline ends. This CDR3 reads CASSESAGLNTEAFF. CDR3 DNA sequence: TGTGCCAGCAGTGAATCGGCAGGGTTGAACACTGAAGCTTTCTTT.

This rearrangement joins TRBV28 to TRBJ1-5; D ambiguous. The CDR3 consists of 14 residues. Trimming removed 2 bases from V and 6 bases from J, with 11 bases in between. Germline lookup yields CDR1 MDHEN and CDR2 SYDVKM. CDR3 sequence (DNA): TGTGCCAGCAGTTTACCGGGCCAGCTTCAGCCCCAGCATTTT. Its protein product is CASSLPGQLQPQHF.

The V call is TRBV5-4, the J call TRBJ2-3; perhaps TRBD1 as D (5 bases). CDR3 size: 16 residues. The V gene lost 4 bases and the J gene lost 2 bases, with 17 bases spanning the gap. Per the germline V gene, CDR1 is SGHNT and CDR2 is YYREEE (reference sequence). The CDR3: CASSRRTEGATDTQYF. CDR3 nucleotide sequence: TGTGCCAGCAGCCGTCGTACGGAAGGGGCCACAGATACGCAGTATTTT.

The J gene is TRBJ2-2, the V gene TRBV24-1; TRBD2 is a possible D gene (5 bases). Trimming took 5 bases from V and 5 from J, leaving 5 bases between them. Germline values: CDR1 KGHDR, CDR2 SFDVKD. The CDR3 is 12 residues long. CDR3: CATSGETGELFF. CDR3 bases: TGTGCCACCAGTGGGGAGACCGGGGAGCTGTTTTTT.

CDR3 protein: CASRTLRPGQGSGEQFF. CDR3 in DNA: TGTGCCAGCAGAACACTCCGTCCGGGGCAGGGCAGCGGTGAGCAGTTCTTC. The rearrangement uses TRBV11-2 and TRBJ2-1; the D call may be TRBD1 or TRBD2 (5 bases each). CDR1 is SGHAT, CDR2 FQNNGV, per germline. Deletions cut 6 bases from V and 9 bases from J, with 27 bases between. The CDR3 length is 17 residues.

The chain combines TRBV5-1 with TRBJ1-2; tentative D call: TRBD1 (5 bases). V lost 4 bases to trimming and J lost 3 bases, with 19 bases between them. This CDR3 has 16 residues. CDR1 SGHRS and CDR2 YFSETQ come from the germline V gene. CDR3 loop: CASSGWTGRGDYGYTF. The CDR3 coding sequence is TGCGCCAGCAGCGGATGGACTGGACGGGGGGACTATGGCTACACCTTC.

The rearrangement joins TRBV28 to TRBJ2-1, with 7 positions matching TRBD2. CDR1 and CDR2 (germline): MDHEN, SYDVKM. This CDR3 is built from 19 residues. V shed 6 bases, J shed 5 bases, and the junction held 22 bases outside the gene matches. The DNA for the CDR3 is TGTGCCAGCAGACCAGAGAGGGTCAGGACTCTAGCGGAAAACAATGAGCAGTTCTTC. Amino acids: CASRPERVRTLAENNEQFF. Full variable domain (rest looked up from reference TRBV28 and TRBJ2-1): DVKVTQSSRYLVKRTGEKVFLECVQDMDHENMFWYRQDPGLGLRLIYFSYDVKMKEKGDIPEGYSVSREKKERFSLILESASTNQTSMYLCASRPERVRTLAENNEQFFGPGTRLTVL.

The sample holds one count of this clone. The chain employs TRBV7-2 and TRBJ2-1; D unresolved. Trimming pared 0 bases from V and 7 bases from J, leaving 7 bases between. The germline gives CDR1 SGHTA, CDR2 FQGNSA. The CDR3 has 13 residues. The CDR3 DNA follows: TGTGCCAGCAGCTTAGCGGGGTGGAATGAGCAGTTCTTC. This translates into CASSLAGWNEQFF.

The gene calls are TRBV19 and TRBJ2-7; either TRBD1 or TRBD2 may supply D (5 bases each). V was pared by 3 bases and J by 3 bases, with 6 bases between. This CDR3 spans 12 amino acids. The germline gives CDR1 LNHDA, CDR2 SQIVND (reference sequence). This CDR3 reads CASSIGGYEQYF. The CDR3 nucleotides are TGTGCCAGTAGTATTGGGGGCTACGAGCAGTACTTC.

The V gene is TRBV7-9, the J gene TRBJ2-1; D remains unclear. The CDR3 is made up of 14 amino acids. Germline-derived CDR1 and CDR2 are SEHNR and FQNEAQ (reference sequence). V dropped 5 bases and J dropped 6 bases, with 14 bases sitting between them. The CDR3 protein is CASSPPLFGNEQFF. CDR3 coding DNA: TGTGCCAGCAGCCCACCACTGTTCGGCAATGAGCAGTTCTTC.

The J gene is TRBJ1-1, the V gene TRBV5-1, with a tentative D call TRBD1 (6 bases). CDR3 length: 14 amino acids. The V gene lost 0 bases and the J gene lost 11 bases, with 17 bases spanning the gap. The germline V gene encodes CDR1 SGHRS and CDR2 YFSETQ. The CDR3 here is CASSLGQESFWAFF. In DNA form, the CDR3 reads TGCGCCAGCAGCTTGGGACAGGAGTCCTTTTGGGCTTTCTTT.

This chain links TRBV10-1 with TRBJ2-3, with D tentatively TRBD2 (6 bases). Germline assignment: CDR1 WNHNN and CDR2 SYGVQD (reference sequence). Trimming removed 1 base from V and 1 base from J, with 21 bases in between. The CDR3 runs 19 residues. CDR3 region: CASSEFASARRGRTDTQYF. CDR3 nucleotides: TGCGCCAGCAGTGAGTTCGCTAGCGCGAGAAGAGGTCGCACAGATACGCAGTATTTT.

This clone was seen a few times. The chain is built from TRBV6-5 and TRBJ2-5; TRBD2 aligns across 7 bases. CDR3 size: 12 residues. Trimming took 2 bases from V and 11 from J; bases not matched to a gene: 5. Germline CDR1 is MNHEY and CDR2 is SVGAGI. The CDR3, as DNA: TGTGCCAGCAGTTACAATAGCGGGTCTCAGTACTTC. Translation: CASSYNSGSQYF.

The V and J genes are TRBV24-1 and TRBJ1-2; TRBD1 might be the D (5 bases). The CDR3 consists of 13 residues. Deletions cut 3 bases from V and 8 bases from J, with 12 bases between. The germline V gene encodes CDR1 KGHDR and CDR2 SFDVKD. The CDR3 DNA is TGTGCCACCAGTGATGCAGGGTCATGGGGCTACACCTTC. Its translation: CATSDAGSWGYTF.

The V call is TRBV3-1 (or the pseudogene TRBV3-2), the J call TRBJ1-2; D uncertain. This CDR3 has 11 residues. Germline loops: CDR1 LGHDT, CDR2 YNNKEL (reference sequence). Between the trimmed V and J ends, which lost 4 bases and 8 bases, there was a span of 8 bases. CDR3 loop: CASSRFEGYTF. The CDR3 DNA reads as TGTGCCAGCAGCCGATTTGAGGGCTACACCTTC.

This chain joins TRBV29-1 and TRBJ1-2; 8 positions agree with TRBD1. Germline-derived CDR1 and CDR2 are SQVTM and ANQGSEA. The trim removed 3 bases at V and 4 bases at J, leaving 4 bases unmatched. This CDR3 is 13 amino acids long. CDR3 protein: CSVEARGPYGYTF. CDR3 nucleotides: TGCAGCGTTGAGGCCAGGGGGCCCTATGGCTACACCTTC.

The V gene is TRBV28, the J gene TRBJ1-6, with a tentative D call TRBD1 (5 bases). V was pared by 7 bases and J by 7 bases, with 14 bases between. Germline lookup yields CDR1 MDHEN and CDR2 SYDVKM. CDR3 length: 14 amino acids. CDR3 in amino acids: CASIQSGRNSPLHF. For the CDR3, the DNA is TGTGCCAGCATCCAATCAGGGCGGAATTCACCCCTCCACTTT. The whole variable domain, remainder taken from reference TRBV28 and TRBJ1-6, is DVKVTQSSRYLVKRTGEKVFLECVQDMDHENMFWYRQDPGLGLRLIYFSYDVKMKEKGDIPEGYSVSREKKERFSLILESASTNQTSMYLCASIQSGRNSPLHFGNGTRLTVT.

The J gene is TRBJ1-1, the V gene TRBV9; D may be TRBD1 (6 bases). This CDR3 has 16 residues. Germline V gene data show CDR1 as SGDLS and CDR2 as YYNGEE. The ends were cut back, 0 bases at V and 1 base at J, with 13 bases in the middle. In DNA, the CDR3 is TGTGCCAGCAGCGTAGAGTCCGGCAGGGGGAACACTGAAGCTTTCTTT. Translating gives CASSVESGRGNTEAFF.

The V gene is TRBV24-1, the J gene TRBJ1-1; tentatively, D is TRBD1 (6 bases). This CDR3 comprises 13 residues. The ends were cut back, 5 bases at V and 3 bases at J, with 9 bases in the middle. Germline V lookup: CDR1 KGHDR, CDR2 SFDVKD. CDR3 loop: CATSAKGDTEAFF. In nucleotides, the CDR3 is TGTGCCACCAGTGCGAAGGGGGACACTGAAGCTTTCTTT.

The gene calls are TRBV7-8 and TRBJ1-6; 9 bases line up with TRBD1. Germline V CDR1 and CDR2: SGHVS, FQNEAQ. With V trimmed by 4 bases and J by 10 bases, 11 bases remained unmatched. The CDR3 has 16 residues. CDR3 coding DNA: TGTGCCAGCAGCTCTAGGGACAGGGCATTGCGGTCACCCCTCCACTTT. This encodes CASSSRDRALRSPLHF.

V gene TRBV18 combines with J gene TRBJ1-5, with D possibly matching TRBD1 (5 bases). V lost 6 bases to trimming and J lost 8 bases, with 17 bases between them. CDR1 and CDR2 (germline): KGHSH, LQKENI. This CDR3 is 14 amino acids long. CDR3 protein: CASSPDTGGKPQHF. As DNA, the CDR3 is TGTGCCAGCTCTCCGGACACCGGTGGGAAGCCCCAGCATTTT.

The V call is TRBV11-3, the J call TRBJ1-1, with D maybe TRBD1 (5 bases). The CDR3 is made up of 13 amino acids. Germline V CDR1 and CDR2: SGHNT, YENEEA. The V end lost 5 bases, the J end lost 7 bases, and 14 bases lay between the germline ends. CDR3 sequence: CASSKARGGEAFF. The CDR3, as DNA: TGTGCCAGCAGCAAGGCACGGGGGGGTGAAGCTTTCTTT.

The chain carries TRBV9 and TRBJ2-5; D unclear. The CDR3 consists of 13 residues. V was pared by 2 bases and J by 3 bases, with 8 bases between. In germline, CDR1 is SGDLS, CDR2 YYNGEE. The CDR3 DNA is TGTGCCAGCAGCGTCGGAGCCAAAGAGACCCAGTACTTC. Its translation is CASSVGAKETQYF.

The rearrangement joins TRBV5-1 to TRBJ1-2; 9 bases line up with TRBD1. Looked up from germline, CDR1 is SGHRS and CDR2 is YFSETQ. This CDR3 region has 13 residues. The ends lost 2 bases at V and 6 bases at J; junction bases unmatched: 2. The CDR3 loop is CASSLQGADGYTF. In nucleotides, the CDR3 is TGCGCCAGCAGCTTACAGGGGGCAGATGGCTACACCTTC. The full variable domain, in which reference TRBV5-1 and TRBJ1-2 provide the parts outside the CDR3, is KAGVTQTPRYLIKTRGQQVTLSCSPISGHRSVSWYQQTPGQGLQFLFEYFSETQRNKGNFPGRFSGRQFSNSRSEMNVSTLELGDSALYLCASSLQGADGYTFGSGTRLTVV.

The chain employs TRBV28 and TRBJ1-2; D is unclear. This CDR3 has 16 residues. Looked up from germline, CDR1 is MDHEN and CDR2 is SYDVKM. The V gene lost 2 bases and the J gene lost 6 bases, with 19 bases spanning the gap. The CDR3 spells CASSLQVVWASDGYTF. In nucleotides, the CDR3 is TGTGCCAGCAGTTTACAGGTCGTTTGGGCCTCGGATGGCTACACCTTC.

The CDR3, as DNA: TGTGCCAGCAGCTTACACAGGGGAGGGACTGAAGCTTTCTTT. This translates into CASSLHRGGTEAFF. The chain joins TRBV7-2 to TRBJ1-1, with TRBD1 matching over 7 bases. Germline loops: CDR1 SGHTA, CDR2 FQGNSA. The CDR3 contains 14 residues. V trimming: 2 bases; J trimming: 5 bases; junction bases outside the gene matches: 5. The complete variable domain, with remaining parts taken from reference TRBV7-2 and TRBJ1-1, reads GAGVSQSPSNKVTEKGKDVELRCDPISGHTALYWYRQSLGQGLEFLIYFQGNSAPDKSGLPSDRFSAERTGGSVSTLTIQRTQQEDSAVYLCASSLHRGGTEAFFGQGTRLTVV.

The chain couples TRBV10-3 to TRBJ1-6, with TRBD1 as a possible D gene (5 bases). The germline V gene encodes CDR1 ENHRY and CDR2 SYGVKD. The CDR3 runs 17 residues. With 1 base removed from V and 0 bases from J, the gap between germline ends came to 10 bases. CDR3 loop: CAISEWQGLSYNSPLHF. The CDR3 DNA follows: TGTGCCATCAGTGAGTGGCAGGGTCTCTCCTATAATTCACCCCTCCACTTT.